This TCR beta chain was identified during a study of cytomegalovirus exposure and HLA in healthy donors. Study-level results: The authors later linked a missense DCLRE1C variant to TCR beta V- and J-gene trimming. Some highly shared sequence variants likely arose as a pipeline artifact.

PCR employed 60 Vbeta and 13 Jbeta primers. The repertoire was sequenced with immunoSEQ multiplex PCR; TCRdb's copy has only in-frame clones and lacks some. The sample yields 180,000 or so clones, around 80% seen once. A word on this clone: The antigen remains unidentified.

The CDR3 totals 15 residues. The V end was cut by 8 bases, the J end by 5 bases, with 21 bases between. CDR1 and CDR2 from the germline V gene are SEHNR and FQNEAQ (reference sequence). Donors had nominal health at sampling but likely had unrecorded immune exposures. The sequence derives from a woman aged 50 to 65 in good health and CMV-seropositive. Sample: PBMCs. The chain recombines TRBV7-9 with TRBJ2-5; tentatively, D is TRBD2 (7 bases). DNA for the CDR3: TGTGCCAGCTCCCCCGGGGGAGGGGGAAGGGAGACCCAGTACTTC. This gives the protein CASSPGGGGRETQYF.